These 27 T cell receptor beta chains came from one sample sequenced in a study of shared clonotypes between healthy human individuals. Measured with immunoSEQ multiplex PCR; TCRdb has only the in-frame clones, and not every one. The top ten clones hold around an eighth of a sample with about 480,000 clones, 75% to 80% of them seen once. The specimen was PBMCs. These receptors originate from a woman aged 40 to 49 in good health. Some clones in this sample may be carry-over from other donors' samples.

About this clone itself: Distinct nucleotide sequences in the sample also encode this CDR3. The chain uses TRBV6-1 and TRBJ2-3, with D maybe TRBD1 (5 bases). CDR3 size: 12 residues. The germline V and J ends were trimmed by 8 bases and 0 bases, with 6 bases remaining between them. Germline-derived CDR1 and CDR2 are MNHNS and SASEGT. The CDR3 nucleotides are TGTGCCAGCTCAGGGAGCACAGATACGCAGTATTTT. It encodes CASSGSTDTQYF.

V and J are TRBV6-5 and TRBJ2-7; 8 nucleotides line up with TRBD2. This CDR3 spans 14 amino acids. CDR1 is MNHEY and CDR2 is SVGAGI in the germline V gene. With 5 bases clipped from V and 5 bases from J, the junction kept 8 bases outside the gene matches. The CDR3 DNA follows: TGTGCCAGCAGTCCTGGACTAGCATCGGACGAGCAGTACTTC. It is translated as CASSPGLASDEQYF.

The chain couples TRBV5-1 to TRBJ2-1; D is possibly TRBD2 (5 bases). V was shortened by 2 bases and J by 0 bases, with 12 bases between the two germline ends. CDR1 and CDR2 from the germline V gene are SGHRS and YFSETQ. The CDR3 runs 16 residues. The CDR3 sequence is CASSFSRGASYNEQFF. CDR3 bases: TGCGCCAGCAGCTTTAGCCGGGGTGCCTCCTACAATGAGCAGTTCTTC.

This rearrangement joins TRBV7-9 to TRBJ2-5, with D possibly being TRBD2 (6 bases). Trimming removed 1 base from V and 4 bases from J, with 10 bases in between. CDR3 length equals 14 residues. Germline CDR1 reads SEHNR; CDR2 reads FQNEAQ (reference sequence). CDR3: CASSLGYGGETQYF. The CDR3 DNA follows: TGTGCCAGCAGCTTAGGATACGGGGGAGAGACCCAGTACTTC.

As to this clone: Other DNA sequences within the sample encode an identical CDR3. This chain connects TRBV27 to TRBJ2-1, with D perhaps matching TRBD1 (6 bases). The germline V gene encodes CDR1 MNHEY and CDR2 SMNVEV (reference sequence). The V end lost 3 bases, the J end lost 5 bases, and 8 bases lay between the germline ends. This CDR3 contains 13 residues. Here the CDR3 reads CASSFAGDNEQFF. CDR3 nucleotide sequence: TGTGCCAGCAGTTTTGCAGGGGACAATGAGCAGTTCTTC.

The chain employs TRBV7-3 and TRBJ1-1; perhaps TRBD1 as D (6 bases). V shed 5 bases and J shed 0 bases, with 10 bases lying between them. In germline, CDR1 is SGHTA, CDR2 FQGTGA. The CDR3 has 14 amino acids. The CDR3 spells CASSPDSLNTEAFF. The DNA of the CDR3 is TGTGCCAGCAGCCCGGACAGCTTGAACACTGAAGCTTTCTTT.

Remarks on this clone: At the DNA level, this CDR3 is encoded by other sequences in the same sample as well. J is TRBJ2-7 and V is TRBV28; D call uncertain. The CDR3 runs 15 residues. Germline V gene lookup returns CDR1 MDHEN and CDR2 SYDVKM. V lost 6 bases, J lost 0 bases, and 15 bases lay in between. DNA of the CDR3: TGTGCCAGCAGCTCCCTTGGCCTCCACTCCTACGAGCAGTACTTC. Its translation is CASSSLGLHSYEQYF.

The V gene is TRBV21-1, the J gene TRBJ1-5. TRBV21-1 is an annotated pseudogene. CDR3 length equals 14 residues. The CDR3 DNA is TGTGCCAGCAGCAAATACCGTTTATATCAGCCCCAGCATTTT. Its protein product is CASSKYRLYQPQHF.

The chain joins TRBV4-2 to TRBJ2-6; D may be TRBD2 (6 bases). The CDR3 has 19 residues. Germline V lookup: CDR1 LGHNA, CDR2 YNFKEQ. The V and J ends lost 0 bases and 0 bases respectively, with 15 bases between them. The CDR3 reads CASSQDPPGVGSGANVLTF. As DNA, the CDR3 is TGTGCCAGCAGCCAAGATCCGCCGGGAGTCGGCTCTGGGGCCAACGTCCTGACTTTC.

This CDR3 reads CASSKLEGPIVTDTQYF. CDR3 in DNA: TGTGCCAGTAGTAAGCTAGAGGGGCCGATAGTCACAGATACGCAGTATTTT. J is TRBJ2-3 and V is TRBV19, with D perhaps being TRBD1 or TRBD2 (5 bases each). Trimming took 4 bases from V and 2 from J, leaving 19 bases between them. CDR1 is LNHDA and CDR2 is SQIVND in the germline V gene (reference sequence). This CDR3 region has 17 residues.

This clone was found a few times. The gene calls are TRBV28 and TRBJ2-3, with 8 positions matching TRBD2. The CDR3 length is 16 residues. J gave up 1 base and V 5 bases, and 8 bases lay outside the gene matches. CDR1 MDHEN and CDR2 SYDVKM come from the germline V gene. The CDR3 reads CASSTLAEGGTDTQYF. The CDR3 DNA sequence: TGTGCCAGCAGTACACTAGCGGAGGGGGGCACAGATACGCAGTATTTT.

J is TRBJ2-7 and V is TRBV10-3; D possibly uses TRBD1 or TRBD2 (6 bases each). CDR3 length: 17 residues. V lost 10 bases to trimming and J lost 2 bases, with 27 bases between them. Germline-derived CDR1 and CDR2 are ENHRY and SYGVKD. CDR3 region: CASKKLPGARRAYEQYF. The CDR3, as DNA: TGTGCCAGCAAAAAATTGCCAGGGGCGCGGAGGGCCTACGAGCAGTACTTC.

This rearrangement joins TRBV5-1 to TRBJ2-3; D is uncertain. Germline V CDR1 and CDR2: SGHRS, YFSETQ. Trimming removed 5 bases at V and 1 base at J, with 8 bases between. This CDR3 is built from 13 residues. CDR3 region: CASRGEGTDTQYF. The CDR3 DNA is TGCGCCAGCAGGGGCGAAGGCACAGATACGCAGTATTTT.

The chain's CDR3 is CASNPAGGPFQQYF. The CDR3 DNA reads TGTGCCAGCAACCCAGCGGGAGGGCCTTTCCAGCAGTACTTC. The V gene is TRBV28, the J gene TRBJ2-7, with TRBD2 matching 10 bases. The V gene's germline CDR1 is MDHEN and CDR2 SYDVKM. The CDR3 covers 14 residues. Trimming took 7 bases from V and 8 from J; bases not matched to a gene: 11. The whole variable domain, filled in from reference TRBV28 and TRBJ2-7, reads DVKVTQSSRYLVKRTGEKVFLECVQDMDHENMFWYRQDPGLGLRLIYFSYDVKMKEKGDIPEGYSVSREKKERFSLILESASTNQTSMYLCASNPAGGPFQQYFGPGTRLTVT.

V and J are TRBV5-1 and TRBJ1-1; D remains unclear. The CDR3 is 16 residues long. V lost 0 bases to trimming and J lost 5 bases, with 17 bases between them. Germline CDR1 and CDR2: SGHRS and YFSETQ. The CDR3 region has the DNA TGCGCCAGCAGCTTGGGCATACAAGGGAGGGAGACTGAAGCTTTCTTT. Residues: CASSLGIQGRETEAFF.

V and J are TRBV28 and TRBJ2-6, with a weak D call TRBD1 (6 bases). V gave up 6 bases and J gave up 0 bases, with 15 bases separating them. Germline V gene lookup returns CDR1 MDHEN and CDR2 SYDVKM. The length of the CDR3 is 17 residues. This CDR3 is CASSLGTPGSGANVLTF. In nucleotides, the CDR3 is TGTGCCAGCAGCCTCGGGACACCTGGCTCTGGGGCCAACGTCCTGACTTTC.

In its sample, this clone was seen a few times. CDR3 protein: CSVRERGNYEQYF. The CDR3 region has the DNA TGCAGCGTTCGCGAACGTGGGAACTACGAGCAGTACTTC. This chain joins TRBV29-1 and TRBJ2-7, with D unclear. The CDR3 loop spans 13 amino acids. Germline V gene lookup returns CDR1 SQVTM and CDR2 ANQGSEA. The germline V and J ends were trimmed by 5 bases and 3 bases, with 14 bases remaining between them.

V and J are TRBV28 and TRBJ2-5; 8 bases line up with TRBD1. Trimming cost V 5 bases and J 1 base; bases outside gene matches: 6. The CDR3 has 15 amino acids. Germline V gene sequence: CDR1 MDHEN, CDR2 SYDVKM. The CDR3 loop is CASSQGAPSQETQYF. For the CDR3, the DNA is TGTGCCAGCAGTCAGGGGGCCCCTTCCCAAGAGACCCAGTACTTC.

This clone came up a few times. This same CDR3 is encoded by further DNA sequences in the sample. The chain couples TRBV29-1 to TRBJ1-5; 8 nucleotides match TRBD1. CDR1 and CDR2 from the germline V gene are SQVTM and ANQGSEA. The CDR3 runs 14 residues. Trimming took 6 bases from V and 2 from J; bases not matched to a gene: 6. CDR3 loop: CSVVDRGGNQPQHF. In DNA form, the CDR3 reads TGCAGCGTCGTCGACAGGGGAGGCAATCAGCCCCAGCATTTT.

The chain has TRBV5-1 and TRBJ2-2; 10 bases line up with TRBD2. Germline CDR1 reads SGHRS; CDR2 reads YFSETQ. The CDR3 is 15 residues long. V was clipped by 5 bases and J by 6 bases; unmatched bases: 7. The CDR3 region has the DNA TGCGCCAGCAGGTGGGGACTAGCGACCGCCGGGGAGCTGTTTTTT. Amino acid sequence: CASRWGLATAGELFF.

The J gene is TRBJ2-5, the V gene TRBV6-5, with 8 bases fitting TRBD2. The CDR3 extends over 14 amino acids. Germline loops: CDR1 MNHEY, CDR2 SVGAGI. V was clipped by 5 bases and J by 4 bases; unmatched bases: 6. The CDR3 is CASSPRGGGETQYF. The CDR3 coding sequence is TGTGCCAGCAGTCCCCGGGGGGGTGGAGAGACCCAGTACTTC.

Notes on this clone: At one end, the junction sequence differs from germline, possibly due to a read error. This sequence joins TRBV7-2 and TRBJ1-3; the D is unclear. CDR3 length: 15 amino acids. CDR1 SGHTA and CDR2 FQGNSA come from the germline V gene. The DNA of the CDR3 is TGCGCCAGCAGCCAGACCTATAGCTCTGGAAACACCATATATTTT. Translation gives CASSQTYSSGNTIYF.

The J gene is TRBJ2-2, the V gene TRBV7-3; 7 bases line up with TRBD2. V lost 1 base, J lost 1 base, and 6 bases stayed unmatched. Per the germline V gene, CDR1 is SGHTA and CDR2 is FQGTGA. This CDR3 contains 17 residues. The CDR3, as DNA: TGTGCCAGCAGCTTAATTGCGGGAGAATTGAACACCGGGGAGCTGTTTTTT. Its translation: CASSLIAGELNTGELFF.

V and J are TRBV7-9 and TRBJ2-7, with D possibly matching TRBD1 (5 bases). The CDR3 contains 14 residues. Germline V CDR1 and CDR2: SEHNR, FQNEAQ (reference sequence). The ends were cut back, 2 bases at V and 0 bases at J, with 8 bases in the middle. The DNA for the CDR3 is TGTGCCAGCAGCTTATCAGGGTCCTCCTACGAGCAGTACTTC. Translated: CASSLSGSSYEQYF.

The chain couples TRBV5-1 to TRBJ1-3; TRBD1 might be the D (5 bases). The germline V gene has CDR1 SGHRS and CDR2 YFSETQ. There are 16 residues in the CDR3. V gave up 4 bases and J gave up 0 bases, with 14 bases separating them. CDR3 amino acids: CASSINTGASGNTIYF. The CDR3 nucleotides read TGCGCCAGCAGCATAAATACCGGGGCCTCTGGAAACACCATATATTTT.

This chain links TRBV5-1 with TRBJ2-1, with D possibly matching TRBD2 (6 bases). Germline V gene sequence: CDR1 SGHRS, CDR2 YFSETQ. V gave up 7 bases and J gave up 2 bases, with 10 bases separating them. The CDR3 extends over 13 amino acids. The CDR3 DNA reads TGCGCCAGCCGAGCGGGCGCCTACAATGAGCAGTTCTTC. Residues: CASRAGAYNEQFF.

The gene calls are TRBV4-1 and TRBJ1-2; D possibly corresponds to TRBD1 (5 bases). Trimming pared 8 bases from V and 3 bases from J, leaving 19 bases between. The CDR3 spans 15 residues. Looked up from germline, CDR1 is MGHRA and CDR2 is YSYEKL. CDR3 in DNA: TGCGCCAGCCGAAATATCGGGGCGCAGGACTATGGCTACACCTTC. It translates to CASRNIGAQDYGYTF.